Sequencing of this TCR beta chain was carried out in a study of T cells in tuberculosis. Sequenced by immunoSEQ multiplex PCR; TCRdb stores in-frame clones only, minus some. The sample shows fewer than 30,000 clones, 93% of them seen only once. A remark on this clone: The antigen remains undetermined.

Findings of the study overall: Shorter CDR3-alpha in active tuberculosis partly drove smaller distances.

From germline, CDR1 is MDHEN and CDR2 SYDVKM. This CDR3 has 13 residues. V was pared by 5 bases and J by 4 bases, with 11 bases between. V gene TRBV28 combines with J gene TRBJ1-2; TRBD1 is a possible D gene (6 bases). The material sequenced was PBMCs. The sequence came from a donor aged 10 to 29 with latent tuberculosis or without tuberculosis infection. The CDR3 bases are TGTGCCAGCAGTCGGACAGTCGGCTATGGCTACACCTTC. Its translation: CASSRTVGYGYTF.